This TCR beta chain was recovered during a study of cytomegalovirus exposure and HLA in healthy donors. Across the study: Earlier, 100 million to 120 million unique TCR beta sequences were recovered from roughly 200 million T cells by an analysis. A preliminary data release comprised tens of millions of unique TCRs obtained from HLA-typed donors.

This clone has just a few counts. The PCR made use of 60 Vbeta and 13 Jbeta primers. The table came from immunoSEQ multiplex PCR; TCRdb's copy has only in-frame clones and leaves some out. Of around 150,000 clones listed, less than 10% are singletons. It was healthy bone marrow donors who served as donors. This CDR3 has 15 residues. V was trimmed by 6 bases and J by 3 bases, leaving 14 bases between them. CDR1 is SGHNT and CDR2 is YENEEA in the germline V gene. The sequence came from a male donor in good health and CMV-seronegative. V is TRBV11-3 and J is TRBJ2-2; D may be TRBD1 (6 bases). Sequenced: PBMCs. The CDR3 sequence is CASRPTGWDTGELFF. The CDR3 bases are TGTGCCAGCAGGCCTACAGGGTGGGACACCGGGGAGCTGTTTTTT. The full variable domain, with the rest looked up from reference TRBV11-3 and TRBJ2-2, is EAGVVQSPRYKIIEKKQPVAFWCNPISGHNTLYWYLQNLGQGPELLIRYENEEAVDDSQLPKDRFSAERLKGVDSTLKIQPAELGDSAVYLCASRPTGWDTGELFFGEGSRLTVL.